This is a list of T cell receptor beta chains from one sample in a study of cytomegalovirus exposure and HLA in healthy donors. Produced via immunoSEQ multiplex PCR; TCRdb's table is partial and in-frame only. The data contain 200,000 or so clones, about 80% of them seen just once; the ten biggest clones take up 2.1%. The sequencing input was PBMCs. These receptors came from a young woman in good health and CMV-seropositive. Both conserved end residues are part of each CDR3. The order of the fields is clone size, D gene, V gene, CDR3 length, J gene, CDR3 DNA, CDR3 protein. D genes are given only for firm matches. Clone size appears in some rows only: once, few, many, or a class for an expanded clone.

.	TRBD2	TRBV11-2	14	TRBJ2-5	TGTGCCAGCAGCTTAGCGGGGGGGCGAGAGACCCAGTACTTC	CASSLAGGRETQYF
.	.	TRBV11-2	15	TRBJ2-3	TGTGCCAGCAGCTCCGGACTCTTTAGGGCAGATACGCAGTATTTT	CASSSGLFRADTQYF
.	.	TRBV2	15	TRBJ1-1	TGTGCCAGCGCACTTGGGGAGGGGAAGGGGACTGAAGCTTTCTTT	CASALGEGKGTEAFF
.	TRBD1	TRBV27	14	TRBJ1-1	TGTGCCAGCAGCTTTGACAGGGGGCGGACTGAAGCTTTCTTT	CASSFDRGRTEAFF
once	.	TRBV28	13	TRBJ2-6	TGTGCCAGCAGTTTGTCCAGGGCCAACGTCCTGACTTTC	CASSLSRANVLTF
.	TRBD1	TRBV18	15	TRBJ2-7	TGTGCCAGCTCACCCCTGACAGGGAGCTCCTACGAGCAGTACTTC	CASSPLTGSSYEQYF
.	.	TRBV6-5	13	TRBJ1-2	TGTGCCAGCAGTTACTACAGGGATCGTGGCTACACCTTC	CASSYYRDRGYTF
.	TRBD2	TRBV15	16	TRBJ2-5	TGTGCCACCAGCAGAGTTGGGCGGGGGGTCGGGGAGACCCAGTACTTC	CATSRVGRGVGETQYF
.	.	TRBV7-9	15	TRBJ1-1	TGTGCCAGCAGCCCCGCTAGGCCCTTGAACACTGAAGCTTTCTTT	CASSPARPLNTEAFF
.	TRBD1	TRBV27	14	TRBJ2-7	TGTGCCAGCAGTCCAGGACAGGGCCGGTACGAGCAGTACTTC	CASSPGQGRYEQYF
.	.	TRBV7-7	14	TRBJ2-2	TGTGCCAGCAGCTTAGCCGGGTCCACCGGGGAGCTGTTTTTT	CASSLAGSTGELFF
.	TRBD2	TRBV2	15	TRBJ2-2	TGTGCCAGCAGTGAATTCCAGCGGGGGGCAGGGGAGCTGTTTTTT	CASSEFQRGAGELFF
once	TRBD1	TRBV6-5	11	TRBJ2-3	TGTGCCATCCAGGGGGCCGATACGCAGTATTTT	CAIQGADTQYF
.	.	TRBV5-1	15	TRBJ2-1	TGCGCCAGCAGCCCAAGACTAGGGGGGGACAATGAGCAGTTCTTC	CASSPRLGGDNEQFF
.	.	TRBV15	13	TRBJ1-2	TGTGCCACCAGCTGGGGGCCTAACTATGGCTACACCTTC	CATSWGPNYGYTF
.	TRBD1	TRBV5-1	13	TRBJ1-2	TGCGCCAGCAGCGGGACAGTCGCTTATGGCTACACCTTC	CASSGTVAYGYTF
once	.	TRBV11-3	11	TRBJ1-1	TGTGCCAGCAGGGAGCGTGGTGAAGCTTTCTTT	CASRERGEAFF
.	.	TRBV9	16	TRBJ1-3	TGTGCCAGCAGCGCGTTGGGGAGCCACTCTGGAAACACCATATATTTT	CASSALGSHSGNTIYF
.	TRBD2	TRBV7-3	14	TRBJ2-5	TGTGCCAGCAGCGTACGGGGGGGCCTTGAGACCCAGTACTTC	CASSVRGGLETQYF
.	TRBD1	TRBV4-1	14	TRBJ1-2	TGCGCCAGCAGCCATCCACAGGGGGGCAATGGCTACACCTTC	CASSHPQGGNGYTF
.	TRBD2	TRBV7-8	18	TRBJ2-2	TGTGCCAGCAGCCCCCGGGTAGCGGGGGGGCCGGGCACCGGGGAGCTGTTTTTT	CASSPRVAGGPGTGELFF
.	TRBD1	TRBV2	14	TRBJ1-5	TGTGCCAGCCTCGGGACAGGGTACAATCAGCCCCAGCATTTT	CASLGTGYNQPQHF
.	TRBD2	TRBV30	15	TRBJ2-1	TGTGCCTGGATCCCCCCTAGCGGGGGGTTCTATGAGCAGTTCTTC	CAWIPPSGGFYEQFF
once	.	TRBV6-5	14	TRBJ1-1	TGTGCCAGTAACAGCGGGGGGGGTGTTACTGAAGCTTTCTTT	CASNSGGGVTEAFF
.	.	TRBV28	14	TRBJ2-5	TGTGCCAGCAGTTTAGTTGGGGGGGCCGAGACCCAGTACTTC	CASSLVGGAETQYF
.	.	TRBV4-1	13	TRBJ1-2	TGCGCCAGCAGCCAGGCGACAGGCTATGGCTACACCTTC	CASSQATGYGYTF
.	.	TRBV18	13	TRBJ2-5	TGTGCCAGCTCAGAACAGCCCCAAGAGACCCAGTACTTC	CASSEQPQETQYF
.	TRBD1	TRBV7-2	14	TRBJ2-1	TGTGCCAGCAGCTCTACAGGGGTAGAGAATGAGCAGTTCTTC	CASSSTGVENEQFF
.	.	TRBV6-5	13	TRBJ1-2	TGTGCCAGCAGTTACATCGGGGAGGGAGGCTACACCTTC	CASSYIGEGGYTF
.	TRBD1	TRBV4-3	15	TRBJ2-1	TGCGCCAGCAGCCAAGAAAAGGGACAGGGTGATGAGCAGTTCTTC	CASSQEKGQGDEQFF
.	TRBD1	TRBV11-2	13	TRBJ1-2	TGTGCCAGCAGCCCTACGACAGGGCCGGGCTACACCTTC	CASSPTTGPGYTF
.	.	TRBV18	14	TRBJ1-1	TGTGCCAGCTCCCGTATCCCAGTTAACACTGAAGCTTTCTTT	CASSRIPVNTEAFF
.	TRBD1	TRBV7-8	14	TRBJ1-2	TGTGCCAGCAGCAGGGACAGGGTAATTGATGGCTACACCTTC	CASSRDRVIDGYTF
.	.	TRBV15	17	TRBJ2-5	TGTGCCACCAGCAGAGGAGGAGGGTGGGCTTTCGGGGAGACCCAGTACTTC	CATSRGGGWAFGETQYF
.	.	TRBV2	16	TRBJ2-2	TGTGCCAGCAGACTTTTTGGTACCTCGGACACCGGGGAGCTGTTTTTT	CASRLFGTSDTGELFF
.	TRBD2	TRBV7-2	13	TRBJ2-2	TGTGCCAGCAGCTTTCGGACTAGCGTGGAGCTGTTTTTT	CASSFRTSVELFF
few	TRBD1	TRBV18	16	TRBJ1-5	TGTGCCAGCTCCCTCCGACAGGGTTATAGCAATCAGCCCCAGCATTTT	CASSLRQGYSNQPQHF
few	.	TRBV7-3	18	TRBJ2-1	TGTGCCAGCACCGCAGGGAGGGGGGCCGACCACTCCTACAATGAGCAGTTCTTC	CASTAGRGADHSYNEQFF
.	.	TRBV4-1	14	TRBJ1-1	TGCGCCAGCAGCCAAAGGACAGATATCGCTGAAGCTTTCTTT	CASSQRTDIAEAFF
.	.	TRBV5-1	14	TRBJ2-7	TGCGCCAGCAGCTTGGATGATGGGGGCAACGAGCAGTACTTC	CASSLDDGGNEQYF
.	TRBD1	TRBV7-9	15	TRBJ1-1	TGTGCCAGCAGCTTTGGGACGACAGGGGGAACTGAAGCTTTCTTT	CASSFGTTGGTEAFF